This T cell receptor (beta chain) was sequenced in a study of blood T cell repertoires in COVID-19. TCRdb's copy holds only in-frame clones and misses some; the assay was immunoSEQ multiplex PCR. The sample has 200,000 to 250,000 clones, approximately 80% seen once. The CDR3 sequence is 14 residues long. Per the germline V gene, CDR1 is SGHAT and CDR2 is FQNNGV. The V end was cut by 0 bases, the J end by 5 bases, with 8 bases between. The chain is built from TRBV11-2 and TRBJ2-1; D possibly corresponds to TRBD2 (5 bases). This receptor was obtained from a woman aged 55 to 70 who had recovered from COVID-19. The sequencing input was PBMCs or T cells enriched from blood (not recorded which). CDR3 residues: CASSLDPGNNEQFF. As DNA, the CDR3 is TGTGCCAGCAGCTTAGATCCGGGAAACAATGAGCAGTTCTTC. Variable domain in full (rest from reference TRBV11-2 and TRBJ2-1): EAGVAQSPRYKIIEKRQSVAFWCNPISGHATLYWYQQILGQGPKLLIQFQNNGVVDDSQLPKDRFSAERLKGVDSTLKIQPAKLEDSAVYLCASSLDPGNNEQFFGPGTRLTVL.